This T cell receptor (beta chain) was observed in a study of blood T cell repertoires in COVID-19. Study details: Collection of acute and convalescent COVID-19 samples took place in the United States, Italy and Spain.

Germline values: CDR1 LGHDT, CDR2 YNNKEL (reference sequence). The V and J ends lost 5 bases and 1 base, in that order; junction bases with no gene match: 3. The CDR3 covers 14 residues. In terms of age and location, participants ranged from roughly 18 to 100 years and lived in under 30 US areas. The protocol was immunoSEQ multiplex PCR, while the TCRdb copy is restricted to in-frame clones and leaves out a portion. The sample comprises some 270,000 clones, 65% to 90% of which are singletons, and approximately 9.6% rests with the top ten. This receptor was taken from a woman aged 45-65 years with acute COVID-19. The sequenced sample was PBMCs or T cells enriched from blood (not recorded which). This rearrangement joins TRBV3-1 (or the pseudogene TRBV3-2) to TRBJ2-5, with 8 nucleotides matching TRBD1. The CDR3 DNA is TGTGCCAGCAGCTACAGGGGGGCCCAAGAGACCCAGTACTTC. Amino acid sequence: CASSYRGAQETQYF.